The 23 T cell receptor beta chains presented below share a single source sample, sequenced in a study of cytomegalovirus exposure and HLA in healthy donors (dated by TCRdb to the late 2010s). Libraries came from the immunoSEQ multiplex PCR assay. A mixture of 60 forward primers for TCR Vbeta segments and 13 reverse primers for TCR Jbeta segments was used in the multiplex PCR. The table comes from immuneACCESS by way of TCRdb, which keeps in-frame sequences with V and J called. Part of the clones is missing from these tables; in studies checked, under half for an unresolved V gene and the rest for unknown reasons. The sample table lists over 85,000 clones, around 72% of them with a count of one. 3% to 4% of the sample comes from the top ten. The sequenced sample consisted of PBMCs. The source is a man aged 35 to 55 in good health and CMV-seronegative.

CDR3 sequence: CASSPLNTEAFF. CDR3 DNA: TGTGCCAGCAGCCCACTTAACACTGAAGCTTTCTTT. V is TRBV7-8 and J is TRBJ1-1, with D uncertain. V lost 5 bases and J 2 bases, leaving 6 bases between the germline ends. CDR1 and CDR2 (germline): SGHVS, FQNEAQ. The CDR3 length is 12 residues.

This CDR3 is CASSFNLDLRGNLRGYTF. As DNA, the CDR3 is TGTGCCAGCAGTTTCAATCTAGACCTCAGAGGAAATCTGCGGGGCTACACCTTC. The genes are TRBV7-9 and TRBJ1-2, with D uncertain. Germline V CDR1 and CDR2: SEHNR, FQNEAQ (reference sequence). This CDR3 is 18 amino acids long. Trimming cost V 6 bases and J 8 bases, with 31 bases left between them.

V gene TRBV6-4 combines with J gene TRBJ2-3; 7 bases agree with TRBD2. Per germline, CDR1 MRHNA and CDR2 SNTAGT. The ends lost 4 bases at V and 1 base at J; junction bases unmatched: 2. This CDR3 region has 14 residues. The CDR3 spells CASSVREGTDTQYF. The CDR3 DNA follows: TGTGCCAGCAGTGTACGGGAGGGCACAGATACGCAGTATTTT.

This clone was picked up a small number of times. The chain has TRBV4-3 and TRBJ2-5; 16 bases line up with TRBD2. CDR3 length: 16 residues. Germline V lookup: CDR1 LGHNA, CDR2 YSLEER. V was pared by 3 bases and J by 4 bases, with 2 bases of the junction left unmatched. The CDR3 sequence is CASSQGLAGGPETQYF. CDR3 nucleotide sequence: TGCGCCAGCAGCCAGGGACTAGCGGGGGGGCCAGAGACCCAGTACTTC.

This clone was observed a few times. The rearrangement uses TRBV2 and TRBJ2-3, with 8 bases identical to TRBD1. Losses at the gene ends were 2 bases for V and 1 base for J; bases not matched to a gene: 2. CDR3 length equals 15 residues. Germline V gene lookup returns CDR1 SNHLY and CDR2 FYNNEI. The CDR3 DNA reads as TGTGCCAGCAGTGAATTACAGGGGGGCACAGATACGCAGTATTTT. It is translated as CASSELQGGTDTQYF.

V gene TRBV4-1 combines with J gene TRBJ2-4; possibly TRBD1 for D (6 bases). Trimming shortened V by 4 bases and J by 6 bases, and 13 bases separated the two germline ends. CDR3 length equals 14 residues. Germline lookup yields CDR1 MGHRA and CDR2 YSYEKL. The CDR3 here is CASSPSQGRNIQYF. The CDR3 DNA is TGCGCCAGCAGCCCCTCGCAGGGGAGAAACATTCAGTACTTC.

V usage is TRBV4-1 and J usage is TRBJ2-3, with D uncertain. The CDR3 consists of 15 residues. Between the trimmed V and J ends, which lost 6 bases and 4 bases, there was a span of 17 bases. Germline V gene data show CDR1 as MGHRA and CDR2 as YSYEKL. The CDR3 bases are TGCGCCAGCAGTCTGATGGGTAGAGGCCCAGATACGCAGTATTTT. Protein sequence: CASSLMGRGPDTQYF.

This rearrangement joins TRBV6-6 to TRBJ1-2; D gene unclear. V was trimmed by 7 bases and J by 5 bases, leaving 14 bases between them. CDR1 MNHNY and CDR2 SVGAGI come from the germline V gene (reference sequence). This CDR3 comprises 13 residues. The CDR3, as DNA: TGTGCCAGCACCAATCCCAACCAGTATGGCTACACCTTC. Protein sequence: CASTNPNQYGYTF.

The rearrangement joins TRBV7-2 to TRBJ1-5, with 8 bases aligning to TRBD1. V lost 3 bases to trimming and J lost 6 bases; unmatched junction nucleotides: 4. This CDR3 contains 14 residues. Germline V CDR1 and CDR2: SGHTA, FQGNSA. The CDR3 DNA reads TGTGCCAGCAGCTTGCCTGGACAGGGTCAGCCCCAGCATTTT. Protein product: CASSLPGQGQPQHF.

The chain couples TRBV2 to TRBJ1-5, with D tentatively TRBD1 (6 bases). Trimming removed 7 bases from V and 4 bases from J, with 14 bases in between. The CDR3 has 14 amino acids. Germline V gene lookup returns CDR1 SNHLY and CDR2 FYNNEI. CDR3: CASTTQGRNQPQHF. The CDR3 DNA sequence: TGTGCCAGCACGACGCAGGGGAGAAATCAGCCCCAGCATTTT. The complete variable domain, with remaining parts taken from reference TRBV2 and TRBJ1-5, reads EPEVTQTPSHQVTQMGQEVILRCVPISNHLYFYWYRQILGQKVEFLVSFYNNEISEKSEIFDDQFSVERPDGSNFTLKIRSTKLEDSAMYFCASTTQGRNQPQHFGDGTRLSIL.

The rearrangement joins TRBV2 to TRBJ1-2; no firm D call. The CDR3 is made up of 12 amino acids. The V end was cut by 7 bases, the J end by 0 bases, with 6 bases between. The germline gives CDR1 SNHLY, CDR2 FYNNEI. The CDR3: CASTVANYGYTF. In DNA, the CDR3 is TGTGCCAGCACCGTAGCTAACTATGGCTACACCTTC.

The chain employs TRBV28 and TRBJ2-2; D possibly corresponds to TRBD1 (6 bases). Germline CDR1 reads MDHEN; CDR2 reads SYDVKM. Trimming pared 4 bases from V and 5 bases from J, leaving 11 bases between. The CDR3 is 14 amino acids. CDR3 sequence: CASSSTGSTGELFF. DNA for the CDR3: TGTGCCAGCAGTTCTACAGGGAGTACCGGGGAGCTGTTTTTT.

This chain uses TRBV15 with TRBJ2-3; D gene unclear. The germline V gene has CDR1 LNHNV and CDR2 YYDKDF (reference sequence). V shed 5 bases and J shed 5 bases, with 11 bases lying between them. This CDR3 region has 13 residues. The CDR3 here is CATSRRLGDTQYF. The DNA of the CDR3 is TGTGCCACCAGCCGTCGACTTGGAGATACGCAGTATTTT.

V usage is TRBV6-5 and J usage is TRBJ2-7; D unclear. Germline values: CDR1 MNHEY, CDR2 SVGAGI. CDR3 size: 14 residues. V was pared by 1 base and J by 6 bases, with 13 bases between. The CDR3 bases are TGTGCCAGCAGTTACTTGCTAACCGGGTCCGAGCAGTACTTC. This translates into CASSYLLTGSEQYF.

The rearrangement uses TRBV5-1 and TRBJ2-1; D perhaps matches TRBD2 (5 bases). The V end lost 0 bases, the J end lost 7 bases, and 14 bases lay between the germline ends. This CDR3 is built from 15 residues. CDR1 SGHRS and CDR2 YFSETQ come from the germline V gene. CDR3: CASSLERDIMNEQFF. CDR3 nucleotides: TGCGCCAGCAGCTTGGAACGGGATATCATGAATGAGCAGTTCTTC.

This clone was observed a single time. V usage is TRBV2 and J usage is TRBJ1-1; D is undetermined. The CDR3 is made up of 15 amino acids. The germline V gene has CDR1 SNHLY and CDR2 FYNNEI. Trimming took 1 base from V and 1 from J, leaving 10 bases between them. The CDR3 sequence is CASSEVGRSNTEAFF. The CDR3 nucleotides read TGTGCCAGCAGTGAAGTTGGGCGATCGAACACTGAAGCTTTCTTT.

V gene TRBV9 combines with J gene TRBJ2-1; TRBD2 is a possible D gene (6 bases). Germline assignment: CDR1 SGDLS and CDR2 YYNGEE. The CDR3 loop spans 14 amino acids. The V end lost 1 base, the J end lost 7 bases, and 12 bases lay between the germline ends. CDR3 nucleotides: TGTGCCAGCAGCGTATTCTGGGGAGGTAATGAGCAGTTCTTC. Its protein is CASSVFWGGNEQFF.

This clone occurred many times. Other DNA sequences within the sample encode an identical CDR3. This chain connects TRBV5-6 to TRBJ2-1; tentative D call: TRBD1 (5 bases). The CDR3 consists of 16 residues. With 1 base removed from V and 3 bases from J, the gap between germline ends came to 14 bases. The germline V gene encodes CDR1 SGHDT and CDR2 YYEEEE. CDR3 in amino acids: CASSLTGANLYNEQFF. CDR3 DNA sequence: TGTGCCAGCAGCTTGACTGGGGCCAACCTCTACAATGAGCAGTTCTTC.

CDR3 DNA sequence: TGCGCCAGCAGCTTGGTGGCAGGGTCGGCCGAGCAGTACTTC. Translation: CASSLVAGSAEQYF. The chain couples TRBV5-1 to TRBJ2-7, with a weak D call TRBD1 (5 bases). The V end was cut by 0 bases, the J end by 6 bases, with 13 bases between. CDR3 length: 14 residues. Germline CDR1 SGHRS, CDR2 YFSETQ.

The chain recombines TRBV18 with TRBJ1-3; D not certain. This CDR3 is built from 16 residues. Germline V lookup: CDR1 KGHSH, CDR2 LQKENI. The V and J ends lost 3 bases and 2 bases respectively, with 14 bases between them. CDR3 loop: CASSPSDPLPGNTIYF. CDR3 DNA: TGTGCCAGCTCACCGTCCGATCCTCTACCTGGAAACACCATATATTTT.

The rearrangement joins TRBV9 to TRBJ2-3, with TRBD2 matching 9 bases. Germline V gene data show CDR1 as SGDLS and CDR2 as YYNGEE. The V and J ends lost 4 bases and 6 bases, in that order; junction bases with no gene match: 12. There are 16 residues in the CDR3. The CDR3 bases are TGTGCCAGCAGCCCCGGGAGTAGCGGGGGCTTCGATACGCAGTATTTT. Its translation is CASSPGSSGGFDTQYF.

In DNA, the CDR3 is TGTGCCAGCTCACCATCCATCAGCTCCTACGAGCAGTACTTC. Amino acid sequence: CASSPSISSYEQYF. This chain links TRBV18 with TRBJ2-7; D gene ambiguous. The germline V gene encodes CDR1 KGHSH and CDR2 LQKENI. Trimming shortened V by 2 bases and J by 0 bases, and 8 bases separated the two germline ends. There are 14 residues in the CDR3.

CDR3 in amino acids: CASSLRAPFYNEQFF. The CDR3 nucleotides are TGTGCCAGCAGTTTGAGGGCCCCCTTCTACAATGAGCAGTTCTTC. The V call is TRBV27, the J call TRBJ2-1, with TRBD2 as a possible D gene (5 bases). Germline V gene lookup returns CDR1 MNHEY and CDR2 SMNVEV (reference sequence). V lost 3 bases and J 3 bases, leaving 12 bases between the germline ends. The CDR3 is made up of 15 amino acids.